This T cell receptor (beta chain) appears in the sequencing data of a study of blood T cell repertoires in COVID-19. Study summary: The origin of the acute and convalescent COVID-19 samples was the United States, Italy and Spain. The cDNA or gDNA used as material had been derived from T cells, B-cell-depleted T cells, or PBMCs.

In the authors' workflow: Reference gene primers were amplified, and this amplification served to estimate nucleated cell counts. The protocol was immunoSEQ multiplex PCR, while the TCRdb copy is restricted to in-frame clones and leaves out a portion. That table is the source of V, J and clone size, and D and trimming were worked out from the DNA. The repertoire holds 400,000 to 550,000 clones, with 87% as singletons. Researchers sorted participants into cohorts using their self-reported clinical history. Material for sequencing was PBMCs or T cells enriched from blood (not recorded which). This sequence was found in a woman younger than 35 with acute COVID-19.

CDR3 DNA sequence: TGTGCCAGCAGCTTCCGCCGGGGGGACATTAACTATGGCTACACCTTC. Translated: CASSFRRGDINYGYTF. The chain joins TRBV7-6 to TRBJ1-2; tentatively, D is TRBD1 (6 bases). From germline, CDR1 is SGHVS and CDR2 FNYEAQ. The CDR3 consists of 16 residues. The V and J ends lost 3 bases and 1 base respectively, with 15 bases between them.